This is a list of T cell receptor beta chains from one sample in a study of cytomegalovirus exposure and HLA in healthy donors. Profiled with immunoSEQ multiplex PCR; TCRdb holds only in-frame clones, not every one. The table lists around 110,000 clones. The sequenced sample consisted of PBMCs. The receptors stem from a man aged 35 to 55 in good health and CMV-seropositive. Both conserved end residues are part of each CDR3. Fields, in order: D gene, J gene, V gene, CDR3 protein, CDR3 DNA. A D gene is named only where the DNA matches it firmly.

D: TRBD1
J: TRBJ1-1
V: TRBV5-6
CDR3: CASSLAQGVSTEAFF
DNA: TGTGCCAGCAGCTTGGCCCAGGGGGTGAGTACTGAAGCTTTCTTT

D: -
J: TRBJ2-7
V: TRBV7-3
CDR3: CASSLNTRSDEQYF
DNA: TGTGCCAGCAGCTTAAATACGCGGTCAGACGAGCAGTACTTC

D: TRBD1
J: TRBJ2-7
V: TRBV2
CDR3: CASSQAGGSFYEQYF
DNA: TGTGCCAGCTCCCAAGCAGGGGGATCCTTCTACGAGCAGTACTTC

D: TRBD1
J: TRBJ1-2
V: TRBV7-9
CDR3: CASSFLTGALTYGYTF
DNA: TGTGCCAGCAGCTTCCTGACAGGGGCCCTTACCTATGGCTACACCTTC

D: TRBD2
J: TRBJ2-2
V: TRBV19
CDR3: CASSRNSGRSHTGELFF
DNA: TGTGCCAGTAGTAGAAATAGCGGGAGATCCCACACCGGGGAGCTGTTTTTT

D: -
J: TRBJ2-1
V: TRBV2
CDR3: CASTARQRLLLNEQFF
DNA: TGTGCCAGCACCGCCCGCCAGCGGTTATTACTCAATGAGCAGTTCTTC

D: -
J: TRBJ1-5
V: TRBV14
CDR3: CASSHSSNQPQHF
DNA: TGTGCCAGCAGCCACAGTAGCAATCAGCCCCAGCATTTT

D: -
J: TRBJ1-2
V: TRBV6-5
CDR3: CASKERNYGYTF
DNA: TGTGCCAGCAAAGAACGGAACTATGGCTACACCTTC

D: -
J: TRBJ1-2
V: TRBV28
CDR3: CASSGPNDPNYGYTF
DNA: TGTGCCAGCAGTGGCCCAAATGATCCTAACTATGGCTACACCTTC

D: TRBD2
J: TRBJ2-2
V: TRBV28
CDR3: CASRRRENGELFF
DNA: TGTGCCAGCAGAAGGCGGGAGAACGGGGAGCTGTTTTTT

D: TRBD2
J: TRBJ2-1
V: TRBV6-5
CDR3: CASSSLLADHYNEQFF
DNA: TGTGCCAGCAGTTCTTTACTAGCGGATCACTACAATGAGCAGTTCTTC

D: -
J: TRBJ2-7
V: TRBV11-2
CDR3: CASSLGSYEQYF
DNA: TGTGCCAGCAGCTTAGGCAGCTACGAGCAGTACTTC

D: -
J: TRBJ1-5
V: TRBV6-1
CDR3: CASSENNNNQPQHF
DNA: TGTGCCAGCAGTGAAAATAACAACAATCAGCCCCAGCATTTT

D: TRBD1
J: TRBJ1-5
V: TRBV27
CDR3: CASSFGRGLRNQPQHF
DNA: TGTGCCAGCAGTTTTGGCAGGGGGCTTCGCAATCAGCCCCAGCATTTT

D: -
J: TRBJ2-7
V: TRBV13
CDR3: CASSLRGLGSYEQYF
DNA: TGTGCCAGCAGCCTGCGGGGATTAGGCTCCTACGAGCAGTACTTC

D: -
J: TRBJ2-7
V: TRBV5-1
CDR3: CASSLESGIDEQYF
DNA: TGCGCCAGCAGCTTGGAGTCAGGGATAGACGAGCAGTACTTC

D: TRBD2
J: TRBJ2-7
V: TRBV6-1
CDR3: CASSYLAGVGPEQYF
DNA: TGTGCCAGCAGCTATTTAGCGGGAGTGGGCCCCGAGCAGTACTTC

D: -
J: TRBJ1-1
V: TRBV19
CDR3: CASSTWNTEAFF
DNA: TGTGCCAGTAGTACATGGAACACTGAAGCTTTCTTT

D: TRBD1
J: TRBJ2-1
V: TRBV6-6
CDR3: CASKDRGPNEQFF
DNA: TGTGCCAGCAAAGACAGGGGGCCCAATGAGCAGTTCTTC

D: -
J: TRBJ1-2
V: TRBV7-9
CDR3: CASSLVGIGGYGYTF
DNA: TGTGCCAGCAGCTTAGTTGGGATCGGAGGCTATGGCTACACCTTC

D: TRBD2
J: TRBJ2-3
V: TRBV9
CDR3: CASSVALAATDTQYF
DNA: TGTGCCAGCAGCGTAGCACTAGCGGCTACAGATACGCAGTATTTT

D: -
J: TRBJ2-5
V: TRBV7-3
CDR3: CASSAQQKLGTQYF
DNA: TGTGCCAGCAGCGCCCAACAGAAATTGGGGACCCAGTACTTC

D: TRBD2
J: TRBJ2-7
V: TRBV9
CDR3: CASSVATGGSPYEQYF
DNA: TGTGCCAGCAGCGTAGCCACGGGAGGGTCCCCCTACGAGCAGTACTTC

D: TRBD1
J: TRBJ1-2
V: TRBV29-1
CDR3: CSARDREDGYTF
DNA: TGCAGCGCCCGGGACAGGGAGGATGGCTACACCTTC

D: -
J: TRBJ1-4
V: TRBV19
CDR3: CANNRANEKLFF
DNA: TGTGCCAATAACAGAGCTAATGAAAAACTGTTTTTT

D: TRBD2
J: TRBJ2-7
V: TRBV6-5
CDR3: CASSYSTSGSYEQYF
DNA: TGTGCCAGCAGTTACTCGACTAGCGGCTCCTACGAGCAGTACTTC

D: TRBD1
J: TRBJ1-1
V: TRBV5-5
CDR3: CASSFLQGEATEAFF
DNA: TGTGCCAGCAGCTTCCTACAGGGGGAGGCCACTGAAGCTTTCTTT

D: TRBD1
J: TRBJ2-1
V: TRBV7-9
CDR3: CASSLQQGAFNEQFF
DNA: TGTGCCAGCAGCTTACAACAGGGGGCGTTTAATGAGCAGTTCTTC

D: -
J: TRBJ2-1
V: TRBV5-1
CDR3: CASSSSLGAEQFF
DNA: TGCGCCAGCAGCTCGTCCCTAGGGGCTGAGCAGTTCTTC

D: -
J: TRBJ2-5
V: TRBV7-7
CDR3: CASSLASGQEAQYF
DNA: TGTGCCAGCAGCTTAGCGTCTGGCCAAGAGGCCCAGTACTTC

D: TRBD2
J: TRBJ2-3
V: TRBV10-3
CDR3: CAISATSGSADTQYF
DNA: TGTGCCATCAGTGCTACTAGCGGGAGTGCAGATACGCAGTATTTT

D: TRBD1
J: TRBJ2-7
V: TRBV5-1
CDR3: CASSLVPGDSRVHEQYF
DNA: TGCGCCAGCAGCTTAGTTCCCGGGGACAGCCGTGTCCACGAGCAGTACTTC

D: -
J: TRBJ1-2
V: TRBV28
CDR3: CASSARGYTF
DNA: TGTGCCAGCAGCGCCCGGGGCTACACCTTC

D: TRBD1
J: TRBJ2-2
V: TRBV5-1
CDR3: CASSRTPRQGANTGELFF
DNA: TGCGCCAGCAGTCGGACCCCCCGACAGGGCGCGAACACCGGGGAGCTGTTTTTT